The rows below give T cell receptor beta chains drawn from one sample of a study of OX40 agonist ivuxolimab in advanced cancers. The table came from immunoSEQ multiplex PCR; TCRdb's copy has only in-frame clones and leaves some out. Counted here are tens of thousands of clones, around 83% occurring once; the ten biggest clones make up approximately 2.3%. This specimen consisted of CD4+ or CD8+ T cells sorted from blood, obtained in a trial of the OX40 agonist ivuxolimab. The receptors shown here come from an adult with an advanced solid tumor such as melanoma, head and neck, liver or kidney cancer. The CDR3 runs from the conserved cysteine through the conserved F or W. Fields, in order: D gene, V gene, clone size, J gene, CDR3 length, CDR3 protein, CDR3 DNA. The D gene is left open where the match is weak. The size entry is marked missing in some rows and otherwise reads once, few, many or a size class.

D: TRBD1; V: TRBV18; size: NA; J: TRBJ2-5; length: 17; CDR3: CASSPNRGVTVGETQYF; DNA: TGTGCCAGCTCACCAAACAGGGGTGTTACGGTTGGAGAGACCCAGTACTTC
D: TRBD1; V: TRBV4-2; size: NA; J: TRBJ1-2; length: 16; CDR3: CASSQDRQGPNYGYTF; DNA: TGTGCCAGCAGCCAAGATAGACAGGGCCCTAACTATGGCTACACCTTC
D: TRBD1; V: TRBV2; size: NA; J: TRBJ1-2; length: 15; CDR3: CASSTRQGAGYGYTF; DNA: TGTGCCAGCAGTACGAGACAGGGGGCCGGCTATGGCTACACCTTC
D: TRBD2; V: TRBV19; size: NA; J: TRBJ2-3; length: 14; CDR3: CASMRREGSDTQYF; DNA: TGTGCCAGTATGAGGCGGGAGGGGTCAGATACGCAGTATTTT
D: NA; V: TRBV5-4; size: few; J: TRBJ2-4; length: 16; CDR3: CASSLETRGAKNIQYF; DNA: TGTGCCAGCAGCCTGGAGACTAGAGGGGCCAAAAACATTCAGTACTTC
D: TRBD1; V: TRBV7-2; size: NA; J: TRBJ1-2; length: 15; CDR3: CASSLGQGLPYGYTF; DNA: TGTGCCAGCAGCTTAGGACAGGGTTTACCGTATGGCTACACCTTC
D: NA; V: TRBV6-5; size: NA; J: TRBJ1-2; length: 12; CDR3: CASTTGNFGYTF; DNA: TGTGCCAGCACCACAGGGAACTTTGGCTACACCTTC
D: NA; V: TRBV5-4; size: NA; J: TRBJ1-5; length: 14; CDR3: CASSLWRAGQPQHF; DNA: TGTGCCAGCAGCTTGTGGAGGGCTGGACAGCCCCAGCATTTT
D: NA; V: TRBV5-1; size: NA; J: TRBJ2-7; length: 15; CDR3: CASSPDRDSTYEQYF; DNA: TGCGCCAGCAGCCCCGACAGGGACTCGACCTACGAGCAGTACTTC
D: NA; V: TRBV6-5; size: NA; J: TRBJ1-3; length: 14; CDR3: CASGGGFAGNTIYF; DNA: TGTGCCAGCGGGGGGGGATTCGCTGGAAACACCATATATTTT
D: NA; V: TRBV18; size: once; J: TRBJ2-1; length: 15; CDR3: CASSRPGDSYNEQFF; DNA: TGTGCCAGCTCGCGGCCGGGCGACTCCTACAATGAGCAGTTCTTC
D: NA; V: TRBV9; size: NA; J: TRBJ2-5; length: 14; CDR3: CASSVEQHQETQYF; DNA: TGTGCCAGCAGCGTAGAACAGCACCAAGAGACCCAGTACTTC